The clone carrying this T cell receptor beta chain was detected only once. Its antigen remains unidentified. This CDR3 contains 16 residues. Germline loops: CDR1 MNHEY, CDR2 SVGAGI. After removal of 6 bases from V and 3 bases from J, the junction contained 12 bases not matched to a gene. Each TCR library used around 500 ng of total RNA and a linear amplification protocol. TCRdb independently ran MiXCR on the reads; one entry per CDR3 protein. The data contain roughly 200,000 distinct CDR3 sequences, about four fifths of them seen just once; the ten biggest clones take up around 2%. The record originates from a study of healthy donors' naive CD4 and CD8 T cells. Naive CD4+ cells were sorted as CD4+CD8-CD45RO-CD45RA+; naive CD8+ as CD8+CD4-CD45RA+CD27bright. Notes on the study in general: Alpha and beta chains were sequenced in bulk without pairing. CDR3 charge plus V and J genes appeared to account for about 13% of CD4/CD8 variance.

This clonotype was sampled from a pool of human donors in good health; the sample pools cells from several healthy donors. The chain couples TRBV6-5 to TRBJ2-7, with TRBD1 matching 9 bases. The material sequenced was naive CD4+ and CD8+ T cells sorted from blood, pooled from several donors. This CDR3 is CASRLDRGNHFYEQYF. DNA for the CDR3: TGTGCCAGCAGGCTCGACAGGGGGAATCATTTCTACGAGCAGTACTTC.